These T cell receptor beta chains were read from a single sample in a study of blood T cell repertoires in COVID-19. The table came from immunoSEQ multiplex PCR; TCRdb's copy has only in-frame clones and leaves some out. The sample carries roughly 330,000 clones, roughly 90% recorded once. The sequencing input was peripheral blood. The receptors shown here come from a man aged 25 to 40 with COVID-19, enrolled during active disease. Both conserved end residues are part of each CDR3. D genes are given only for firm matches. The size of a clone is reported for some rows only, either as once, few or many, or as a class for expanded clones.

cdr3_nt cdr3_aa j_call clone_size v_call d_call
TGTGCCAGCAGCTTGGGGACAGGGCGTATCAATCAGCCCCAGCATTTT CASSLGTGRINQPQHF TRBJ1-5 NA TRBV5-6 TRBD1
TGTGCCTGGAGATTCAGGGAACGACCCTACGAGCAGTACTTC CAWRFRERPYEQYF TRBJ2-7 NA TRBV30 NA
TGTGCCAGCAGTTTGTCGGGGGGGAACTCCTACGAGCAGTACTTC CASSLSGGNSYEQYF TRBJ2-7 many TRBV6-5 TRBD2
TGTGCCAGCAGCCCCGGGACTTCCCGCCAAGAGACCCAGTACTTC CASSPGTSRQETQYF TRBJ2-5 NA TRBV3-1/TRBV3-2 NA
TGTGCCAGTAGTATTGGGCAGTTATACTCCTACGAGCAGTACTTC CASSIGQLYSYEQYF TRBJ2-7 NA TRBV19 NA
TGTGCCAGCAGCTTGGGGGCTGGACAGTCTTGGACGCAGTATTTT CASSLGAGQSWTQYF TRBJ2-3 few TRBV5-6 NA
TGCAGCGTTTCCAGGGCTGCCAAAAACATTCAGTACTTC CSVSRAAKNIQYF TRBJ2-4 NA TRBV29-1 NA
TGCAGCGTTGAAGATAATCGGGGGTACGAGCAGTACTTC CSVEDNRGYEQYF TRBJ2-7 NA TRBV29-1 NA
TGTGCCAGCAGCTTAACCGGACAGGGGACGAACGGGGAGCTGTTTTTT CASSLTGQGTNGELFF TRBJ2-2 NA TRBV7-9 TRBD1
TGTGCCAGCAGTTTAGCGGACAGGGCCTATGAGACCCAGTACTTC CASSLADRAYETQYF TRBJ2-5 NA TRBV28 TRBD1
TGTGCCAGCAGTTTATTCGGGGATGAGCAGTTCTTC CASSLFGDEQFF TRBJ2-1 NA TRBV27 NA
TGTGCCAGTAGTGTCACTTTAGCGGGACATGCTGGCAATGAGCAGTTCTTC CASSVTLAGHAGNEQFF TRBJ2-1 NA TRBV19 TRBD2
TGTGCCAGCCGCGCTAGCGGGAGCCAAGAGACCCAGTACTTC CASRASGSQETQYF TRBJ2-5 NA TRBV7-8 TRBD2
TGCGCCAGCAGCTGGGGTTTAGAGGTGGAGGCCCAACCCTACGAGCAGTACTTC CASSWGLEVEAQPYEQYF TRBJ2-7 NA TRBV4-3 NA
TGCGCCAGCAGCCGAGGGTTGGGGAACACTGAAGCTTTCTTT CASSRGLGNTEAFF TRBJ1-1 once TRBV4-3 NA
TGTGCCAGCAGCCCTCCCCCGACAGATACGCAGTATTTT CASSPPPTDTQYF TRBJ2-3 NA TRBV12-3/TRBV12-4 NA
TGTGCCAGCAGCCCCAGACTAGCGGGAGAACCCGAGCAGTACTTC CASSPRLAGEPEQYF TRBJ2-7 NA TRBV7-8 TRBD2
TGTGCCAGCAGCGTCGACAGGGCCCGCTCTGGAAACACCATATATTTT CASSVDRARSGNTIYF TRBJ1-3 NA TRBV9 TRBD1
TGTGCCAGCAGCCCGGGGGACAGGAACTACAATCAGCCCCAGCATTTT CASSPGDRNYNQPQHF TRBJ1-5 NA TRBV4-2 TRBD1
TGTGCCAGTAGTATCGACGGGACCTACGAGCAGTACTTC CASSIDGTYEQYF TRBJ2-7 NA TRBV19 NA
TGCGCCAGCAACATGGACATTTCCGGGGAGCTGTTTTTT CASNMDISGELFF TRBJ2-2 NA TRBV5-1 NA
TGTGCCAGCAGCCAAGGGGACAGGGGACTCTCGTCGGGCTACACCTTC CASSQGDRGLSSGYTF TRBJ1-2 NA TRBV5-5 TRBD1
TGTGCCAGCAGCAAAGGGGCCAGGGACTATGGCTACACCTTC CASSKGARDYGYTF TRBJ1-2 NA TRBV21-1 NA
TGTGCCAGCAGCGAGACAGGGGGCGCGTATAATGAGCAGTTCTTC CASSETGGAYNEQFF TRBJ2-1 NA TRBV9 TRBD1
TGTGCCAGCAGCTTGGACCCAGGGGTAAGCACAGATACGCAGTATTTT CASSLDPGVSTDTQYF TRBJ2-3 NA TRBV5-5 NA
TGTGCCAGCAGCCAAGACCCCGGACTAGCGGGAACGGGGGCTGGCACAGATACGCAGTATTTT CASSQDPGLAGTGAGTDTQYF TRBJ2-3 NA TRBV4-2 TRBD2
TGTGCCACCAGTGATTTGGGCGGACTGGGACAGACAGATACGCAGTATTTT CATSDLGGLGQTDTQYF TRBJ2-3 NA TRBV24-1 TRBD1
TGTGCCAGCAGCTTAAGTCTACGAGACAGGGGGCGCGAAGGCGGCTACACCTTC CASSLSLRDRGREGGYTF TRBJ1-2 NA TRBV7-7 TRBD1
TGTGCCAGCAGCCCCGGTCGGCTAGCGGGGGTCCCTAATACGCAGTATTTT CASSPGRLAGVPNTQYF TRBJ2-3 NA TRBV7-9 TRBD2
TGTGCCAGCAGCCAGAACTCCGGCTCCTACGAGCAGTACTTC CASSQNSGSYEQYF TRBJ2-7 NA TRBV3-1/TRBV3-2 NA
TGTGCCACCCCAAAGCAGGGGCTAAAAATTAACTATGGCTACACCTTC CATPKQGLKINYGYTF TRBJ1-2 NA TRBV7-9 NA
TGTGCCAGCAGTTCACAGACAGGGCCGAATGAAAAACTGTTTTTT CASSSQTGPNEKLFF TRBJ1-4 once TRBV6-5 TRBD1
TGTGCCAGCAGCCACGAGACAAGGGGTTCAGATACGCAGTATTTT CASSHETRGSDTQYF TRBJ2-3 NA TRBV4-2 NA
TGTGCCAGCAGTTACTCTGGGAGGCGCCCCTCGGAGCAGTACTTC CASSYSGRRPSEQYF TRBJ2-7 NA TRBV6-5 NA
TGTGCCAGCAGCCCTTGGGCGGGGGCGGGGGTGAACACTGAAGCTTTCTTT CASSPWAGAGVNTEAFF TRBJ1-1 NA TRBV9 NA